The TCR beta chain described here comes from a study of low-dose radiotherapy and immunotherapy resistance in tumors. Study background: Fractions of 1 Gy went to Cohort 2 every two weeks, for 13 Gy over 26 weeks.

Priming of first-strand cDNA relied on TRAV- and TRBV-specific primers (covering alpha and beta chains). A constant-region primer paired with the V-primer adapter amplified TCRs over about 19 PCR cycles. TCRdb re-derived calls from the reads in MiXCR, one entry per CDR3 protein. Of about 9,200 distinct CDR3 sequences in the sample, around 40% are singletons; the top ten hold roughly 5.2%. The CDR3 contains 14 residues. Trimming took 10 bases from V and 8 from J, leaving 23 bases between them. CDR1 and CDR2 from the germline V gene are SNHLY and FYNNEI. This sequence originates from a human donor with advanced metastatic prostate, ovarian, gallbladder or colorectal cancer (not recorded which). This table probably holds off-target reads from a library built for another chain. The rearrangement joins TRBV2 to TRBJ1-2; D not resolved. The CDR3 bases are TGTGCCACCGAGCCTCGGGTCCGAGAGTGGGGCTACACCTTC. Its protein is CATEPRVREWGYTF.